The T cell receptor (beta chain) described here comes from a study of T cell repertoires in cytomegalovirus infection. Overall study: Based on public TCR beta signatures, there were indications of CMV infection and of a matching HLA type.

This clonotype was counted many times. Its target is unknown. One entry per CDR3 protein results from TCRdb running MiXCR on the reads. The sample consists of roughly 630,000 distinct CDR3 sequences, 20% to 25% of them appearing once. The CDR3 loop spans 17 amino acids. Looked up from germline, CDR1 is MDHEN and CDR2 is SYDVKM. Trimming at V came to 2 bases and at J to 0 bases, leaving 1 base not matched to a gene. The study's findings and limits: Public TCR beta family frequency separated CMV-and-HLA carriers, including in an independent cohort.

The chain is built from TRBV28 and TRBJ2-6, with 10 bases aligning to TRBD1. Input material: CD8+ T cells from PBMCs. The clonotype comes from a human donor in good health (CMV status not recorded). Some clones in this sample may be carry-over from other donors' samples. The CDR3 sequence is CASSLGDRGSGANVLTF. CDR3 nucleotide sequence: TGTGCCAGCAGTTTAGGGGACAGGGGCTCTGGGGCCAACGTCCTGACTTTC.